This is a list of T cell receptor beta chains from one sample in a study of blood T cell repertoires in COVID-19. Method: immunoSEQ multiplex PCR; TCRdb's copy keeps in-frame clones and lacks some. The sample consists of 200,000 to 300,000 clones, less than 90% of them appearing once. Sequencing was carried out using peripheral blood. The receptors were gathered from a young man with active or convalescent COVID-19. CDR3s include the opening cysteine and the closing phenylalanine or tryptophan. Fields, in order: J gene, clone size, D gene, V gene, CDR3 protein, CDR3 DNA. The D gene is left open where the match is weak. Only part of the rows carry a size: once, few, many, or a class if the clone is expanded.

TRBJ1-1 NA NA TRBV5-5 CASSLQGQAFF TGTGCCAGCAGCTTACAGGGACAAGCTTTCTTT
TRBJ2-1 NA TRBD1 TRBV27 CATQDTGGGEQFF TGTGCCACCCAAGACACAGGGGGCGGTGAGCAGTTCTTC
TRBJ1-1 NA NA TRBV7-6 CASSLAPPGGAATEAFF TGTGCCAGCAGCTTAGCGCCCCCTGGAGGGGCTGCCACTGAAGCTTTCTTT
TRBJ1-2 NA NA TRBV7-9 CASSFITETNYGYTF TGTGCCAGCAGCTTTATAACAGAGACTAACTATGGCTACACCTTC
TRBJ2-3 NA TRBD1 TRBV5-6 CASRLRGPADTQYF TGTGCCAGCAGACTCAGGGGGCCGGCAGATACGCAGTATTTT
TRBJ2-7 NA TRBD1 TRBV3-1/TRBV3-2 CASSQVLNRGPYEQYF TGTGCCAGCAGCCAAGTTCTTAACAGGGGGCCCTACGAGCAGTACTTC
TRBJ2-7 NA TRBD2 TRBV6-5 CASSYFAGGDYEQYF TGTGCCAGCAGTTACTTTGCGGGGGGGGACTACGAGCAGTACTTC
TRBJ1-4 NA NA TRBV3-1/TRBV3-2 CASSRYSLISGKLFF TGTGCCAGCAGCCGTTACAGTTTAATCTCGGGGAAACTGTTTTTT
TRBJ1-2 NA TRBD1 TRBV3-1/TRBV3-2 CASSQVPGQGSYYGYTF TGTGCCAGCAGCCAAGTGCCTGGACAGGGGAGTTACTATGGCTACACCTTC
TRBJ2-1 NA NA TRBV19 CASSMPAGWFNEQFF TGTGCCAGTAGTATGCCGGCGGGTTGGTTCAATGAGCAGTTCTTC
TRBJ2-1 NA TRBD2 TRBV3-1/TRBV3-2 CASSSHTTSSGGYNEQFF TGTGCCAGCAGTTCACACACGACTTCTAGCGGGGGGTACAATGAGCAGTTCTTC
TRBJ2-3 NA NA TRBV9 CASSVGSIVSDTQYF TGTGCCAGCAGCGTAGGAAGTATAGTTTCAGATACGCAGTATTTT
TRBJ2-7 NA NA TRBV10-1 CASSATATYEQYF TGCGCCAGCAGTGCGACAGCGACCTACGAGCAGTACTTC
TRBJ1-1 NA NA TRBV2 CASSVLERDGQKNTEAFF TGTGCCAGCAGTGTACTCGAACGAGATGGACAGAAGAACACTGAAGCTTTCTTT
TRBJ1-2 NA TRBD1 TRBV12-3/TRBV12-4 CASSLQGVYGYTF TGTGCCAGCAGTCTACAGGGGGTATATGGCTACACCTTC
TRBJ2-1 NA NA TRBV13 CASSPSPGLINNNEQFF TGTGCCAGCAGCCCGAGCCCGGGACTCATAAACAACAATGAGCAGTTCTTC
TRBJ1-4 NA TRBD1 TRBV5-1 CASSSGTGDEKLFF TGCGCCAGCAGCTCAGGGACAGGGGATGAAAAACTGTTTTTT
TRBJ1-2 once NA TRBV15 CATSRDQATNYGYTF TGTGCCACCAGCAGAGATCAGGCAACGAACTATGGCTACACCTTC
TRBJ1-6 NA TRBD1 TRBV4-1 CASSQDPTGVDSPLHF TGCGCCAGCAGCCAAGATCCGACAGGGGTGGATTCACCCCTCCACTTT
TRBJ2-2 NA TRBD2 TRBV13 CASSSTRGGFVGELFF TGTGCCAGCAGCTCGACCCGGGGGGGCTTTGTCGGGGAGCTGTTTTTT
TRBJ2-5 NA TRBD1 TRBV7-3 CASSLTGAPGETQYF TGTGCCAGCAGCCTCACAGGGGCCCCGGGGGAGACCCAGTACTTC
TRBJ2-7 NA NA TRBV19 CASSGGTLGEQYF TGTGCCAGTAGTGGGGGCACTTTGGGGGAGCAGTACTTC
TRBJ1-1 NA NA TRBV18 CASSPTLIQGSGTEAFF TGTGCCAGCTCACCAACTCTAATACAGGGTTCGGGTACTGAAGCTTTCTTT
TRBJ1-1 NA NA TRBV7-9 CASSLPGQGNTEAFF TGTGCCAGCAGCTTACCCGGGCAGGGCAACACTGAAGCTTTCTTT
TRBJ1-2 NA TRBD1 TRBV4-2 CASSPYTGTGVFGYTF TGTGCCAGCAGCCCCTACACGGGGACAGGGGTTTTTGGCTACACCTTC
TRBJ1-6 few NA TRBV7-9 CASSFQGLSPLHF TGTGCCAGCAGCTTTCAGGGACTTTCACCCCTCCACTTT
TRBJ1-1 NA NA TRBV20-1 CSARVAEAFF TGCAGTGCTAGAGTCGCTGAAGCTTTCTTT
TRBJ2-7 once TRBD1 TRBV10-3 CAISENPGTGVPYEQYF TGTGCCATCAGTGAAAATCCCGGGACAGGGGTTCCCTACGAGCAGTACTTC
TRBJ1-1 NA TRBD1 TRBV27 CASSADRGLLNTEAFF TGTGCCAGCAGTGCCGACAGGGGGCTTTTGAACACTGAAGCTTTCTTT
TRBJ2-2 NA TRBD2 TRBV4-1 CASSHLGLAGDRLTGELFF TGCGCCAGCAGCCACCTCGGACTAGCGGGGGATCGCCTTACCGGGGAGCTGTTTTTT
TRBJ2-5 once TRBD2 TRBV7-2 CASSLRLAGGRETQYF TGTGCCAGCAGCCTCAGACTAGCGGGGGGGAGGGAGACCCAGTACTTC
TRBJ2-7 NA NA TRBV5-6 CASSRMTGGSYEQYF TGTGCCAGCAGCCGGATGACCGGCGGTAGTTACGAGCAGTACTTC
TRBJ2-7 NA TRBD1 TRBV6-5 CASKGATAEQYF TGTGCCAGCAAGGGGGCGACCGCCGAGCAGTACTTC
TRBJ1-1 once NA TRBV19 CASSIDLTGNTEAFF TGTGCCAGTAGTATAGATCTGACAGGGAACACTGAAGCTTTCTTT
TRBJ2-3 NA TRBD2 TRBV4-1 CASSPTSGGWADTQYF TGCGCCAGCAGCCCGACTAGCGGGGGGTGGGCAGATACGCAGTATTTT
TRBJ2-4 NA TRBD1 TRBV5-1 CASSLNRGAKNIQYF TGCGCCAGCAGCTTGAACAGGGGAGCCAAAAACATTCAGTACTTC
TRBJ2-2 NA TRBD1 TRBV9 CASSPLDRGNTGELFF TGTGCCAGCAGCCCACTGGACAGGGGAAACACCGGGGAGCTGTTTTTT
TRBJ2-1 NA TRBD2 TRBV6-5 CASGGGSRYNEQFF TGTGCCAGCGGGGGGGGAAGCCGCTACAATGAGCAGTTCTTC
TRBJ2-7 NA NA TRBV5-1 CASSLVVDSKEQYF TGCGCCAGCAGCTTGGTTGTGGACTCCAAGGAGCAGTACTTC
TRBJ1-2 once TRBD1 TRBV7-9 CASSSNVGQGAYGYTF TGTGCCAGCAGTTCTAACGTGGGACAGGGGGCTTATGGCTACACCTTC
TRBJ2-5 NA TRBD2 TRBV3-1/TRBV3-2 CASSHPPGLYTETQYF TGTGCCAGCAGCCACCCTCCGGGACTATATACGGAGACCCAGTACTTC
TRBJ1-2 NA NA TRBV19 CASIPDSTGYGYTF TGTGCCAGTATCCCGGACAGTACCGGCTATGGCTACACCTTC
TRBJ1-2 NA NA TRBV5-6 CASSFGISGAFGYTF TGTGCCAGCAGCTTCGGTATCTCAGGGGCGTTTGGCTACACCTTC
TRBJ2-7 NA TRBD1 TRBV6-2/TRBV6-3 CASSYAQGQVYEQYF TGTGCCAGCAGTTACGCGCAAGGACAGGTCTACGAGCAGTACTTC
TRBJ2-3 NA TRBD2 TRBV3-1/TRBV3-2 CASSQDGPSGGAVSTDTQYF TGTGCCAGCAGCCAAGACGGGCCTAGCGGGGGGGCCGTCAGCACAGATACGCAGTATTTT
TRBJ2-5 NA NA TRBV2 CASSEFASVETQYF TGTGCCAGCAGTGAATTTGCTAGCGTGGAGACCCAGTACTTC
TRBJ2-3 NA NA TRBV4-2 CASSQGERPPGGTQYF TGTGCCAGCAGCCAAGGTGAGCGGCCTCCCGGCGGTACGCAGTATTTT
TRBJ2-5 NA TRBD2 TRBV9 CASSAGTSGGSGTQYF TGTGCCAGCAGCGCGGGGACTAGCGGGGGGTCCGGGACCCAGTACTTC
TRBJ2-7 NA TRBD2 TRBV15 CATSGGTSGGTYEQYF TGTGCCACCAGCGGGGGGACTAGCGGGGGTACCTACGAGCAGTACTTC
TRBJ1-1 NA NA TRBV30 CAWSRQVHEAFF TGTGCCTGGTCAAGACAGGTTCATGAAGCTTTCTTT
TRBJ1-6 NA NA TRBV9 CASSVVPWQDSYNSPLHF TGTGCCAGCAGCGTAGTCCCGTGGCAGGACTCCTATAATTCACCCCTCCACTTT
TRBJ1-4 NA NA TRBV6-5 CASSYGWQGNYEKLFF TGTGCCAGCAGTTACGGGTGGCAGGGTAACTATGAAAAACTGTTTTTT
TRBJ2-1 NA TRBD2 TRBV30 CAWSVQLAGGPKFF TGTGCCTGGAGTGTACAGCTTGCGGGGGGGCCGAAATTCTTC
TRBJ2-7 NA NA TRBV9 CASSPDSEEQYF TGTGCCAGCAGCCCCGACTCGGAGGAGCAGTACTTC